The clone carrying this T cell receptor beta chain was observed a few times. Its specificity is not known. The data derive from a study of spatial heterogeneity in lung cancer. Study background: Each distinct TCR and UMI combination averaged more than ten appearances in raw reads.

The germline V gene has CDR1 SGDLS and CDR2 YYNGEE. This CDR3 contains 14 residues. Trimming left V 6 bases short and J 0 bases short, with 13 bases between. Individually, TCR cDNA molecules were each labelled with a unique molecular identifier. In TCRdb, the 5' RACE reads were re-called with MiXCR into one record per CDR3 protein. The data show about 7,600 distinct CDR3 sequences, approximately 12% seen once. Study conclusions and caveats: Tumors with more nonsynonymous mutations had more expanded intratumoral alpha and beta TCRs.

The time point denotes: sample taken at primary tumor resection. A total of around 67 untreated early-stage non-small cell lung cancer patients served as donors. From tumor, nontumor lung or frozen PBMC, whole RNA was taken unsorted for sequencing. The sequencing here drew on lung tumor tissue, taken at surgery. The rearrangement joins TRBV9 to TRBJ2-7; possibly TRBD1 for D (6 bases). This TCR came from a female donor with early-stage non-small cell lung cancer. The CDR3 loop reads CASTTGQDSYEQYF. The CDR3 coding sequence is TGTGCCAGCACCACGGGACAAGACTCCTACGAGCAGTACTTC.